The sequence of this T cell receptor (beta chain) was determined in a study of OX40 agonist ivuxolimab in advanced cancers. Whole-study context: Patients were 82.7% male with ages roughly 23 to 90, mean 60.

Assay: immunoSEQ multiplex PCR; the TCRdb copy retains only in-frame clones and omits some. Of tens of thousands of clones in the sample, over 70% were seen once. CDR1 is SGHKS, CDR2 YYEKEE, per germline (reference sequence). The CDR3 runs 15 residues. J gave up 5 bases and V 4 bases, and 4 bases lay outside the gene matches. Blood samples were obtained at baseline, cycle 4 day 1, and cycle 7 day 1. Concerning this clone itself: The antigen is unknown.

General study results and limits: What antigens the expanded peripheral T cells recognized was never established. Average numbers of expanded clones were greater in CD8+ T cells than in CD4+.

The TCR was taken from an adult with an advanced solid tumor such as melanoma, head and neck, liver or kidney cancer. The material was CD4+ or CD8+ T cells sorted from blood, obtained in a trial of the OX40 agonist ivuxolimab. The rearrangement uses TRBV5-5 and TRBJ1-6; TRBD1 matches 9 bases. CDR3: CASSHRQGDNSPLHF. The CDR3 nucleotides read TGTGCCAGCAGCCACCGACAGGGGGATAATTCACCCCTCCACTTT.